Below are 11 T cell receptor beta chains sequenced from a single sample in a study of cytomegalovirus exposure and HLA in healthy donors. Assay: immunoSEQ multiplex PCR; the TCRdb copy retains only in-frame clones and omits some. The table records 100,000 to 120,000 clones, 85% to 90% of them present only once. The specimen sequenced was PBMCs. Receptor source: a woman younger than 35 in good health and CMV-seropositive.

The gene calls are TRBV5-1 and TRBJ2-7; perhaps TRBD2 as D (6 bases). Trimming pared 0 bases from V and 5 bases from J, leaving 12 bases between. CDR3 length equals 14 residues. The germline gives CDR1 SGHRS, CDR2 YFSETQ. CDR3 in DNA: TGCGCCAGCAGCTTGGGTGGAGGGTCCGACGAGCAGTACTTC. This encodes CASSLGGGSDEQYF.

The chain couples TRBV5-1 to TRBJ2-2; 10 nucleotides line up with TRBD2. Germline trimming cut 1 base from V and 6 bases from J; bases unmatched to any gene: 6. Germline assignment: CDR1 SGHRS and CDR2 YFSETQ. The CDR3 totals 16 residues. In DNA, the CDR3 is TGCGCCAGCAGCTTGAGTCTAGCGGGAGTTGCCGGGGAGCTGTTTTTT. Its protein product is CASSLSLAGVAGELFF.

The genes are TRBV5-1 and TRBJ2-4; TRBD1 is a possible D gene (5 bases). Between the trimmed V and J ends, which lost 0 bases and 0 bases, there was a span of 10 bases. The CDR3 has 16 amino acids. The V gene's germline CDR1 is SGHRS and CDR2 YFSETQ. The CDR3 loop is CASSLGGSLAKNIQYF. The CDR3 coding sequence is TGCGCCAGCAGCTTGGGGGGCAGTCTAGCCAAAAACATTCAGTACTTC.

V usage is TRBV10-2 and J usage is TRBJ2-1, with TRBD1 as a possible D gene (6 bases). CDR1 and CDR2 from the germline V gene are WSHSY and SAAADI. The V end lost 2 bases, the J end lost 10 bases, and 15 bases lay between the germline ends. This CDR3 contains 14 residues. In nucleotides, the CDR3 is TGCGCCAGCAGTGAGGGGGGCCTAGTTCGGGAGCAGTTCTTC. Translation: CASSEGGLVREQFF.

This clone has just a few counts. This chain joins TRBV30 and TRBJ2-5, with a weak D call TRBD2 (5 bases). CDR1 is GTSNPN and CDR2 is SVGIG in the germline V gene (reference sequence). This CDR3 has 14 residues. V lost 0 bases and J lost 5, with 13 bases in between. CDR3 residues: CAWSVKRERETQYF. The CDR3, as DNA: TGTGCCTGGAGTGTTAAGAGGGAACGGGAGACCCAGTACTTC.

The J gene is TRBJ1-5, the V gene TRBV28, with a tentative D call TRBD1 (6 bases). The length of the CDR3 is 13 residues. In germline, CDR1 is MDHEN, CDR2 SYDVKM. V lost 6 bases and J 3 bases, leaving 9 bases between the germline ends. The CDR3 nucleotides are TGTGCCAGCAGCGACAGGTTCAATCAGCCCCAGCATTTT. Its protein product is CASSDRFNQPQHF. The full variable domain, in which reference TRBV28 and TRBJ1-5 provide the parts outside the CDR3, is DVKVTQSSRYLVKRTGEKVFLECVQDMDHENMFWYRQDPGLGLRLIYFSYDVKMKEKGDIPEGYSVSREKKERFSLILESASTNQTSMYLCASSDRFNQPQHFGDGTRLSIL.

This clone was counted only a few times. The rearrangement joins TRBV6-6 to TRBJ2-7, with 11 nucleotides matching TRBD1. Looked up from germline, CDR1 is MNHNY and CDR2 is SVGAGI (reference sequence). This CDR3 comprises 14 residues. V trimming: 7 bases; J trimming: 4 bases; junction bases outside the gene matches: 6. CDR3 residues: CASTPGTGGYEQYF. In DNA form, the CDR3 reads TGTGCCAGCACCCCCGGGACAGGGGGGTACGAGCAGTACTTC.

The rearrangement uses TRBV5-1 and TRBJ1-1; D is unresolved. Germline V gene data show CDR1 as SGHRS and CDR2 as YFSETQ. Deletions cut 0 bases from V and 0 bases from J, with 12 bases between. The CDR3 is 16 amino acids. The CDR3, as DNA: TGCGCCAGCAGCTTGGAACCGAGGGTAATGAACACTGAAGCTTTCTTT. It is translated as CASSLEPRVMNTEAFF.

This rearrangement joins TRBV12-2 to TRBJ2-7; TRBD1, as called in the table, went unchecked against the DNA. TRBV12-2 is shown as a pseudogene. The CDR3 covers 14 residues. CDR3 sequence reads: CASRLDNRGYEQYF. The CDR3 DNA reads as TGTGCAAGTCGCTTAGATAACAGGGGCTACGAGCAGTACTTC.

The J gene is TRBJ1-2, the V gene TRBV28; 9 positions agree with TRBD1. V dropped 4 bases and J dropped 4; count of bases not matched to a gene: 7. CDR1 and CDR2 from the germline V gene are MDHEN and SYDVKM. This CDR3 comprises 15 residues. The CDR3 DNA sequence: TGTGCCAGCAGTTACGGGACAGGGTGGGCCTATGGCTACACCTTC. Translating gives CASSYGTGWAYGYTF.

The rearrangement links TRBV7-2 to TRBJ2-7, with D maybe TRBD1 (5 bases). Deletions cut 0 bases from V and 3 bases from J, with 12 bases between. The CDR3 length is 15 residues. The V gene's germline CDR1 is SGHTA and CDR2 FQGNSA. CDR3 in DNA: TGTGCCAGCAGCTTAGCCCTTGGACAAGTCTACGAGCAGTACTTC. Translated, it gives CASSLALGQVYEQYF.